This T cell receptor beta chain was profiled in a study of T-cell reconstitution after alpha-beta-depleted transplantation in children. General study results and limits: The authors attributed T-cell counts and diversity one year after transplant mostly to newly produced T cells. Several hundred graft clones that had expanded were reportedly the source of alpha-beta T cells about two months after transplant. For some patients, TCRbeta diversity was high at day 60 because of recipient T cells and thymic progenitors that survived.

This clonotype was seen more than once but under ten times. The antigen remains undetermined. TCRbeta library construction was performed incorporating unique molecular identifiers. TCRdb reprocessed the PCR reads via MiXCR and lists one record per CDR3 protein. Of about 980,000 distinct CDR3 sequences listed, about 30% were seen once; the top ten hold approximately 30%. V shed 6 bases, J shed 6 bases, and the junction held 6 bases outside the gene matches. From germline, CDR1 is ENHRY and CDR2 SYGVKD. The CDR3 has 16 residues. The sequencing used PBMCs, mostly from graft donor cells, collected 360 days after TCRalphabeta/CD19-depleted stem cell transplant. This receptor was obtained from a boy under two years old who had a stem cell transplant for SCID, so the T cells may come from the graft donor. V gene TRBV10-3 combines with J gene TRBJ2-3; 16 nucleotides align to TRBD2. CDR3 protein: CAIRPGLAGGLDTQYF. DNA for the CDR3: TGTGCCATCAGGCCGGGACTAGCGGGGGGGCTGGATACGCAGTATTTT.